The 4 T cell receptor beta chains below all came from one sample that was sequenced in a study of T cell responses to AZD1222 COVID-19 vaccine. Some clones are missing from TCRdb's copy, which holds only in-frame ones; the method was immunoSEQ multiplex PCR. The table lists tens of thousands of clones, 75% to 90% of them singletons. Sequenced here: peripheral blood, sampled 28 days after the second AZD1222 dose. The receptors here all came from an adult who received the AZD1222 COVID-19 vaccine.

The chain combines TRBV3-1 (or the pseudogene TRBV3-2) with TRBJ2-7; D unresolved. Trimming pared 1 base from V and 3 bases from J, leaving 13 bases between. The CDR3 runs to 15 residues. The germline V gene encodes CDR1 LGHDT and CDR2 YNNKEL (reference sequence). CDR3 sequence: CASSQGNGDFYEQYF. CDR3 nucleotide sequence: TGTGCCAGCAGCCAAGGGAACGGCGACTTCTACGAGCAGTACTTC.

The chain has TRBV4-1 and TRBJ1-3; 7 bases align to TRBD1. Germline V gene data show CDR1 as MGHRA and CDR2 as YSYEKL. The CDR3 loop spans 16 amino acids. The ends lost 7 bases at V and 3 bases at J; junction bases unmatched: 12. DNA of the CDR3: TGCGCCAGCACCGAAGAAACAGGGGTGATTGGAAACACCATATATTTT. This encodes CASTEETGVIGNTIYF.

The rearrangement links TRBV9 to TRBJ1-4; D is possibly TRBD1 (6 bases). This CDR3 is built from 14 residues. Germline assignment: CDR1 SGDLS and CDR2 YYNGEE. Trimming took off 0 bases at V and 8 bases at J, with 11 bases between the two ends. In DNA, the CDR3 is TGTGCCAGCAGCGTAGCAGGGGTGGGAGAAAAACTGTTTTTT. This codes for CASSVAGVGEKLFF.

A few counts support this clone. This chain joins TRBV2 and TRBJ2-7, with TRBD2 matching over 7 bases. The CDR3 has 14 residues. With 6 bases clipped from V and 4 bases from J, the junction kept 9 bases outside the gene matches. Germline V lookup: CDR1 SNHLY, CDR2 FYNNEI. Written as DNA, the CDR3 is TGTGCCAGCAGGGGGGACTACGACGGGTACGAGCAGTACTTC. Translated, it gives CASRGDYDGYEQYF.